The rows below give T cell receptor beta chains drawn from one sample of a study of Ad26.COV2.S vaccination and SARS-CoV-2 variants. Clones were sequenced by immunoSEQ multiplex PCR, and TCRdb holds only the in-frame ones, with some missing. The table shows about 480,000 clones, with around 85% occurring only once. The sample in question was peripheral blood, obtained in a trial of Ad26.COV2.S vaccine versus placebo. These receptor sequences come from a person between 18 and 60 years old who received the Ad26.COV2.S COVID-19 vaccine or a placebo. The CDR3 runs from the conserved cysteine through the conserved F or W. Each record gives: clone size, D gene, J gene, V gene, CDR3 length, CDR3 DNA, CDR3 protein. D genes are given only for firm matches. A row's size may be missing; if present it is once, few, many or a size class.

NA,NA,TRBJ1-1,TRBV28,15,TGTGCCAGCAGCCCTCGACAGCCCGCGAACACTGAAGCTTTCTTT,CASSPRQPANTEAFF
NA,NA,TRBJ1-2,TRBV27,15,TGTGCCAGCAGTTTATGGCAGGGAGACTTGTTGGGCTACACCTTC,CASSLWQGDLLGYTF
NA,TRBD1,TRBJ2-7,TRBV7-7,15,TGTGCCAGCAGCCAACTCCGGGACAGGTCAAGCGAGCAGTACTTC,CASSQLRDRSSEQYF
NA,NA,TRBJ2-3,TRBV6-1,11,TGTGCCAGCAGTGACCAAGACACGCAGTATTTT,CASSDQDTQYF
NA,TRBD2,TRBJ2-1,TRBV19,18,TGTGCCAGTAGTATAGGGTCGTTTTGGACTAGCCTTTCGTATGAGCAGTTCTTC,CASSIGSFWTSLSYEQFF
NA,NA,TRBJ2-2,TRBV6-2/TRBV6-3,20,TGTGCCAGCAGTTACGTCCAAGGCGGGAAGAATTTCGCGAACACCGGGGAGCTGTTTTTT,CASSYVQGGKNFANTGELFF
NA,TRBD1,TRBJ1-2,TRBV5-6,14,TGTGCCAGCAGCTTAACAGGGGGAAACTATGGCTACACCTTC,CASSLTGGNYGYTF
NA,NA,TRBJ1-5,TRBV19,15,TGTGCCAGCCGACGGGGGACGGATAGCAATCAGCCCCAGCATTTT,CASRRGTDSNQPQHF
few,NA,TRBJ2-7,TRBV6-6,12,TGTGCCAGCAGTTACAGGACCTACGAGCAGTACTTC,CASSYRTYEQYF
NA,TRBD1,TRBJ1-2,TRBV5-6,15,TGTGCCAGCAGCTCGATATACCAGGGGGACTATGGCTACACCTTC,CASSSIYQGDYGYTF
NA,NA,TRBJ2-7,TRBV7-2,13,TGTGCCAGCAGCTTAGACATAGCCTACGAGCAGTACTTC,CASSLDIAYEQYF
NA,NA,TRBJ1-5,TRBV15,12,TGTGCCACCAGCAGAGTATTACAGCCCCAGCATTTT,CATSRVLQPQHF
NA,NA,TRBJ1-2,TRBV19,13,TGTGCCAGTAGTATGGTGGGCACCTATGGCTACACCTTC,CASSMVGTYGYTF
NA,NA,TRBJ1-5,TRBV5-5,13,TGTGCCAGCAGCTTGTGGGAAAATCAGCCCCAGCATTTT,CASSLWENQPQHF
once,TRBD1,TRBJ1-5,TRBV6-5,14,TGTGCCAGCAGGGGGACAGGAGGCAATCAGCCCCAGCATTTT,CASRGTGGNQPQHF
NA,NA,TRBJ2-1,TRBV3-1/TRBV3-2,15,TGTGCCAGCACCGTAGGGACTGCTCGCTCGGATGAGCAGTTCTTC,CASTVGTARSDEQFF
NA,NA,TRBJ2-7,TRBV5-1,14,TGCGCCAGCAGCTTGGCCGGGATTACCTACGAGCAGTACTTC,CASSLAGITYEQYF
few,TRBD1,TRBJ2-5,TRBV19,15,TGTGCCAGTAGTACCACCGGGACAGGGTCGGAGACCCAGTACTTC,CASSTTGTGSETQYF
NA,NA,TRBJ2-1,TRBV2,12,TGTGCCAGCAGTGTACAGGGTAATGAGCAGTTCTTC,CASSVQGNEQFF
few,NA,TRBJ1-4,TRBV5-1,15,TGCGCCAGCCGCGCTGGGGGAGTACCTAATGAAAAACTGTTTTTT,CASRAGGVPNEKLFF
once,TRBD2,TRBJ2-7,TRBV5-1,14,TGCGCCAGCAGCCTAGCGGGAGGGCCGGGCGAGCAGTACTTC,CASSLAGGPGEQYF
NA,NA,TRBJ2-7,TRBV6-5,11,TGTGCCAGCTACCGTCCCTACGAGCAGTACTTC,CASYRPYEQYF
NA,TRBD2,TRBJ2-7,TRBV28,14,TGTGCCAGCAGGACCGGGACTAGTGCCTACGAGCAGTACTTC,CASRTGTSAYEQYF
NA,NA,TRBJ2-3,TRBV30,12,TGTGCCTGGAAAATCGCCTTCTATACGCAGTATTTT,CAWKIAFYTQYF
NA,TRBD1,TRBJ2-5,TRBV7-3,14,TGTGCCAGCAGCCCGACAGGGACGTGGGAGACCCAGTACTTC,CASSPTGTWETQYF
NA,NA,TRBJ2-1,TRBV15,16,TGTGCCACCAGCAGAGACACCGGGGCCTCCTACAATGAGCAGTTCTTC,CATSRDTGASYNEQFF
NA,NA,TRBJ1-1,TRBV7-2,15,TGTGCCAGCAGCTTAGCGGGGATTAAGAACACTGAAGCTTTCTTT,CASSLAGIKNTEAFF
NA,NA,TRBJ2-7,TRBV19,13,TGTGCCAGTAGTGGCAGACCAGACTACGAGCAGTACTTC,CASSGRPDYEQYF
NA,NA,TRBJ1-4,TRBV19,16,TGTGCCAGTAGAATCGGGAGGGGAGCAACTAATGAAAAACTGTTTTTT,CASRIGRGATNEKLFF
NA,TRBD1,TRBJ1-1,TRBV19,12,TGTGCCAGTCACAGGGGGTGGACTGAAGCTTTCTTT,CASHRGWTEAFF
NA,NA,TRBJ2-1,TRBV13,15,TGTGCCTCATGCGGTTGGATTACCGGTGACAATGAGCAGTTCTTC,CASCGWITGDNEQFF
NA,TRBD1,TRBJ2-6,TRBV6-4,19,TGTGCCAGCAGTGAGACCGAGGGGGCCATTAACTCTGGGGCCAACGTCCTGACTTTC,CASSETEGAINSGANVLTF
NA,NA,TRBJ1-1,TRBV5-1,13,TGCGCCAGCAGCCGACAGCCGAACACTGAAGCTTTCTTT,CASSRQPNTEAFF
NA,NA,TRBJ2-5,TRBV7-9,13,TGTGCCAGCAGCTTCCCTAGGGGAGAGACCCAGTACTTC,CASSFPRGETQYF
NA,NA,TRBJ1-4,TRBV28,19,TGTGCCAGCAGTTTAACGGCGCCGGGGGCCGGGGCTCGGGATGAAAAACTGTTTTTT,CASSLTAPGAGARDEKLFF
NA,NA,TRBJ2-1,TRBV10-3,11,TGTGCCACCCTAGGAGGCCCTGAGCAGTTCTTC,CATLGGPEQFF
few,NA,TRBJ1-1,TRBV28,13,TGTGCCAGCAGTTTTGACGGGAACACTGAAGCTTTCTTT,CASSFDGNTEAFF